This is a list of T cell receptor beta chains from one sample in a study of control samples from healthy donors and cancer patients. The method was immunoSEQ multiplex PCR; TCRdb's version includes in-frame clones alone and lacks a portion of them. The repertoire holds some 30,000 clones, with 90% to 95% as singletons. Sequencing was performed on PBMCs. The receptor source for this set is a man in his fifties with lung cancer. CDR3s include the opening cysteine and the closing phenylalanine or tryptophan.

V	J	CDR3
TRBV2	TRBJ1-2	CASSGQGLDGYTF
TRBV3-1/TRBV3-2	TRBJ2-3	CASSQDGGGDTQYF
TRBV6-5	TRBJ2-5	CASSYSKGGGGETQYF
TRBV7-2	TRBJ1-1	CASNRPGEGTEAFF
TRBV10-1	TRBJ2-7	CASSDHTYEQYF
TRBV4-3	TRBJ2-7	CASSQLLGPPGGEQYF
TRBV3-1/TRBV3-2	TRBJ2-7	CASSQIKTVPAFYEQYF
TRBV7-2	TRBJ1-1	CASSLTVAFF
TRBV12-5	TRBJ2-1	CASGLVEGAFSYYNEQFF
TRBV6-5	TRBJ1-2	CASKRGNYGYTF